This TCR beta chain derives from a study of OX40 agonist ivuxolimab in advanced cancers. The CDR3 is made up of 12 amino acids. CDR1 is MDHEN and CDR2 is SYDVKM in the germline V gene. V lost 4 bases, J lost 5 bases, and 8 bases lay in between. Study-wide findings and caveats: Some nonresponders also had low normalized T-cell clonal expansion.

Note on this clone: Its antigen is not identified.

Method: immunoSEQ multiplex PCR; TCRdb's copy keeps in-frame clones and lacks some. Of 50,000 to 70,000 clones listed, about 90% are singletons. This TCR came from an adult with an advanced solid tumor such as melanoma, head and neck, liver or kidney cancer. The sequencing used CD4+ or CD8+ T cells sorted from blood, collected in a trial of the OX40 agonist ivuxolimab. The chain joins TRBV28 to TRBJ1-1; no clear D gene. CDR3 DNA: TGTGCCAGCAGTTCTAGTGGGACTGAAGCTTTCTTT. Its translation is CASSSSGTEAFF.